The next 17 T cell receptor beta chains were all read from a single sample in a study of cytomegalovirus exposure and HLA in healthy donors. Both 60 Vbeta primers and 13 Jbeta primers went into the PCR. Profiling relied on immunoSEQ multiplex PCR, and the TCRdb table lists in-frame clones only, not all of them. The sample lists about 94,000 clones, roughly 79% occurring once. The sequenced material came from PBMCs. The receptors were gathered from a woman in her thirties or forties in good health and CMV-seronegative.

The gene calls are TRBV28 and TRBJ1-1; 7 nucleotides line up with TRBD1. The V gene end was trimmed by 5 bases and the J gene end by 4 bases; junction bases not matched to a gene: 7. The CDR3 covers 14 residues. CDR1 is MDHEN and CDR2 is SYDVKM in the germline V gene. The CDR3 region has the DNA TGTGCCAGCAGTCAGACAGGGCTGGCCACTGAAGCTTTCTTT. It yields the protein CASSQTGLATEAFF.

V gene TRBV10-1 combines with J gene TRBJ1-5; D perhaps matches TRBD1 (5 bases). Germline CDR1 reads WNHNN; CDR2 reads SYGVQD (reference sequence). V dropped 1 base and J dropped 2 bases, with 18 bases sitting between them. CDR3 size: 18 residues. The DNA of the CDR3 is TGCGCCAGCAGTGAGTATGGGAGACGGAGGGGTGGCAATCAGCCCCAGCATTTT. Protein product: CASSEYGRRRGGNQPQHF.

The CDR3 is CASSLRSGANEKLFF. The CDR3 nucleotides are TGTGCCAGCAGCTTAAGGTCCGGAGCTAATGAAAAACTGTTTTTT. The chain recombines TRBV7-2 with TRBJ1-4; no definite D call. The CDR3 runs to 15 residues. Germline V gives CDR1 SGHTA, CDR2 FQGNSA. The V and J ends lost 2 bases and 3 bases respectively, with 10 bases between them.

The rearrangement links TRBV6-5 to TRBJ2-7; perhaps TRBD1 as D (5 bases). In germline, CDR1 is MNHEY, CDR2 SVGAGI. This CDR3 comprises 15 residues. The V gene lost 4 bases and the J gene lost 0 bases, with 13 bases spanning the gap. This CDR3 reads CASSWVQGSSYEQYF. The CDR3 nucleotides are TGTGCCAGCAGTTGGGTTCAGGGAAGCTCCTACGAGCAGTACTTC.

As DNA, the CDR3 is TGTGCCAGCAGCTTTAGTGGAGTGAACACTGAAGCTTTCTTT. Translated, it gives CASSFSGVNTEAFF. The chain recombines TRBV7-9 with TRBJ1-1; D gene ambiguous. The germline V gene has CDR1 SEHNR and CDR2 FQNEAQ (reference sequence). The CDR3 is made up of 14 amino acids. V dropped 3 bases and J dropped 0 bases, with 8 bases sitting between them.

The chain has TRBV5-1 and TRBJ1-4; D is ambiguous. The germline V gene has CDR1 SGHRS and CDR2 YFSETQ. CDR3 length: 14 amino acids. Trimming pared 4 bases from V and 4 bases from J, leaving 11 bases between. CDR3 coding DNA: TGCGCCAGCAGCACGGACGGACTTAATGAAAAACTGTTTTTT. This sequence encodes CASSTDGLNEKLFF.

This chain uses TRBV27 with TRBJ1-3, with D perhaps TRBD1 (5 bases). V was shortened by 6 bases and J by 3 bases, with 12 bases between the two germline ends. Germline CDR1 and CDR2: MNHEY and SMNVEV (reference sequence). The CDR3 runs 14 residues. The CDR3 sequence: CASRPLQGGNTIYF. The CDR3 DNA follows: TGTGCCAGCAGGCCCCTGCAGGGTGGAAACACCATATATTTT.

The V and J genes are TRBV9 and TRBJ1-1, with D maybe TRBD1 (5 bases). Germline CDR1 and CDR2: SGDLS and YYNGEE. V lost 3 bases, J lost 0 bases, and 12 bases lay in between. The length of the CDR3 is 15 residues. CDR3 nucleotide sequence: TGTGCCAGCAGCGGTCCGGGACTCATGAACACTGAAGCTTTCTTT. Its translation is CASSGPGLMNTEAFF.

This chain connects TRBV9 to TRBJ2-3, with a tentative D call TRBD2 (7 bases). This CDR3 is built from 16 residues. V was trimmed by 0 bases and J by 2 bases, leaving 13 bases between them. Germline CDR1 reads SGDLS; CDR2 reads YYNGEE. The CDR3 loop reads CASSVGDRGATDTQYF. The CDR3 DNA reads TGTGCCAGCAGCGTAGGGGATCGGGGGGCCACAGATACGCAGTATTTT.

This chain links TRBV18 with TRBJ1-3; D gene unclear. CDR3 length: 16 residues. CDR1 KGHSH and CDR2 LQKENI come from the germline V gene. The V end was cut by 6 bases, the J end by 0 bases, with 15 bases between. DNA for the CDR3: TGTGCCAGCTCTATCGACACGGAGGGCTCTGGAAACACCATATATTTT. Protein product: CASSIDTEGSGNTIYF.

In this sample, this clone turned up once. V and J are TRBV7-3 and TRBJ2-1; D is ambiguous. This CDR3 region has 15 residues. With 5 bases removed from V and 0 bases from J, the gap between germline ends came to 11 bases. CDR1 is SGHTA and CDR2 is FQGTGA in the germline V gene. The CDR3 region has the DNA TGTGCCAGCAGCCATTCGTCTAACTCCTACAATGAGCAGTTCTTC. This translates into CASSHSSNSYNEQFF.

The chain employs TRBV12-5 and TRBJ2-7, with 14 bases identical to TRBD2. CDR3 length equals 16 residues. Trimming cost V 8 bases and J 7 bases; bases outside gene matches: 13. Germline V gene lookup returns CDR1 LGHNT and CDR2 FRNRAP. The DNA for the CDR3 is TGTGCTAGTTTCCCCTCGACTAGCGGGGGGGTAAGGGAGCAGTACTTC. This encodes CASFPSTSGGVREQYF.

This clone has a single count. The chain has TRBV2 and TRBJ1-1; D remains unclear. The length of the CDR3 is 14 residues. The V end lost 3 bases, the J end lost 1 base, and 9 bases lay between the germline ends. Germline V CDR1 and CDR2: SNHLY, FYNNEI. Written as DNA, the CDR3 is TGTGCCAGCAGTGACGGGATTGGGAACACTGAAGCTTTCTTT. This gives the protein CASSDGIGNTEAFF.

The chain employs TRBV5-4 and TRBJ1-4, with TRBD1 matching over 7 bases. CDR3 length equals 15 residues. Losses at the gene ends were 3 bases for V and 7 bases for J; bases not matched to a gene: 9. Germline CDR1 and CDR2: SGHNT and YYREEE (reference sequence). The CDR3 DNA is TGTGCCAGCAGCTGGGGGACAGAAGTAGGTGAAAAACTGTTTTTT. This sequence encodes CASSWGTEVGEKLFF.

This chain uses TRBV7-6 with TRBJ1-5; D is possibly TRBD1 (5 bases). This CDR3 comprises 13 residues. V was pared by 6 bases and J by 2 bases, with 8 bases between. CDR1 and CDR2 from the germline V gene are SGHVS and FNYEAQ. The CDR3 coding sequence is TGTGCCAGCAGTGGAGGGGGCAATCAGCCCCAGCATTTT. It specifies CASSGGGNQPQHF.

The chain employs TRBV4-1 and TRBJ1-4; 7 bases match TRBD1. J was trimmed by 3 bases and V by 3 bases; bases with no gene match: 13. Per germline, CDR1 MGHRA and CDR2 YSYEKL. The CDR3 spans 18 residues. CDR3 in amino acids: CASSQQNSNRGSNEKLFF. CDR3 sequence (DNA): TGCGCCAGCAGCCAGCAGAATTCGAACAGGGGATCTAATGAAAAACTGTTTTTT.

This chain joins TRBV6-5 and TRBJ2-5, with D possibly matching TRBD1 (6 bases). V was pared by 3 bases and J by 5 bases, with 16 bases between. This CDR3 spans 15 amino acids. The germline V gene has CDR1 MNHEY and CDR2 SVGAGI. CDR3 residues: CASSYFRAQGETQYF. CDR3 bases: TGTGCCAGCAGTTATTTCCGGGCCCAGGGGGAGACCCAGTACTTC.